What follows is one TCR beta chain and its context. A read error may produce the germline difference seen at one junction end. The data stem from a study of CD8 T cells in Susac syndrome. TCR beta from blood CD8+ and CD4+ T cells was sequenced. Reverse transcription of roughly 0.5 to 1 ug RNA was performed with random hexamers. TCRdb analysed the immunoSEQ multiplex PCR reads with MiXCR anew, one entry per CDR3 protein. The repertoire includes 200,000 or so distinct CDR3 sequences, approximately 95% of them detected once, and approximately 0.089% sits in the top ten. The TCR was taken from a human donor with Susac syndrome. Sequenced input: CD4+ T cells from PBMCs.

This chain's CDR3 is CASSRSLLSSGANVLTF. The CDR3 nucleotides read TGTGCTAGCAGCAGGTCCCTCCTTTCCTCTGGGGCCAACGTCCTGACTTTC. The V gene is TRBV7-7, the J gene TRBJ2-6; D ambiguous. CDR3 length: 17 amino acids. Germline V gene lookup returns CDR1 SSHAT and CDR2 FNYEAQ (reference sequence). Full variable domain (rest looked up from reference TRBV7-7 and TRBJ2-6): GAGVSQSPRYKVTKRGQDVTLRCDPISSHATLYWYQQALGQGPEFLTYFNYEAQPDKSGLPSDRFSAERPEGSISTLTIQRTEQRDSAMYRCASSRSLLSSGANVLTFGAGSRLTVL.